Below, one T cell receptor beta chain is given with its context. The CDR3 has 16 amino acids. Looked up from germline, CDR1 is LGHNT and CDR2 is FRNRAP. With 0 bases clipped from V and 0 bases from J, the junction kept 3 bases outside the gene matches. The sample comes from a study of cytomegalovirus exposure and HLA in healthy donors. A multiplex PCR was run with 60 Vbeta primers and 13 Jbeta primers. Sequencing was performed with immunoSEQ multiplex PCR; in TCRdb, only in-frame clones are kept and a portion is missing. The table lists about 92,000 clones. The TCR originated in a man aged 50-60 years in good health and CMV-seropositive. The V gene is TRBV12-5, the J gene TRBJ2-3, with TRBD1 matching 7 bases. The specimen was PBMCs. CDR3 nucleotides: TGTGCTAGTGGTTTGGTACAGGGGCGAAGCACAGATACGCAGTATTTT. Translated, it gives CASGLVQGRSTDTQYF.